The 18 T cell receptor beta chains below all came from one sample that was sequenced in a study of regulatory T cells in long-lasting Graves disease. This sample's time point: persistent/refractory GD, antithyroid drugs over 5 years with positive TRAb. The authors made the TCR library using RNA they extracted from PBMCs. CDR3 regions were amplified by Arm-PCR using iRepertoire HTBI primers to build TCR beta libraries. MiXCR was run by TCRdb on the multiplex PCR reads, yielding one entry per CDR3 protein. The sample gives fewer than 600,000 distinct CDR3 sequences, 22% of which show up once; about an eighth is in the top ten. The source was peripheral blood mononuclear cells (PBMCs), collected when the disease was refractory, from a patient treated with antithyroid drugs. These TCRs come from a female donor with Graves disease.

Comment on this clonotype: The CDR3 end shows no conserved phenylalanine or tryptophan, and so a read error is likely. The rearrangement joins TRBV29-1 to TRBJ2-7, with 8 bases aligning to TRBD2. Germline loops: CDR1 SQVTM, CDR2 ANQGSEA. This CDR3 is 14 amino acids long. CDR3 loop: CSVEGTTGGDEQYS. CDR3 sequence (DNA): TGCAGCGTCGAAGGGACTACCGGGGGGGACGAGCAGTACTCC.

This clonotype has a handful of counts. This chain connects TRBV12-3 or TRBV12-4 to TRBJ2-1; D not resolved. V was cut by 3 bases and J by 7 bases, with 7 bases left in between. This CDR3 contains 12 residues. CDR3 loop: CASSLGLNEQFF. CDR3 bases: TGTGCCAGCAGTTTGGGTTTAAATGAGCAGTTCTTC.

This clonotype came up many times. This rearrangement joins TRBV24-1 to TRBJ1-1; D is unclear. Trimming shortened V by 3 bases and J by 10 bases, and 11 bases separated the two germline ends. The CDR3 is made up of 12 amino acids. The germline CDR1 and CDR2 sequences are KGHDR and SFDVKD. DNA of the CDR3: TGTGCCACCAGTGATCACCCGGGCTCAGCTTTCTTT. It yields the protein CATSDHPGSAFF.

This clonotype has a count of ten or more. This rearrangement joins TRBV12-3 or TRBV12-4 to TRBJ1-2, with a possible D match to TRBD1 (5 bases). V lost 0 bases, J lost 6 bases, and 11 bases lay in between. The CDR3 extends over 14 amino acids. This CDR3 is CASSLAQGADGYTF. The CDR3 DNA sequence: TGTGCCAGCAGTTTAGCCCAGGGAGCAGATGGCTACACCTTC.

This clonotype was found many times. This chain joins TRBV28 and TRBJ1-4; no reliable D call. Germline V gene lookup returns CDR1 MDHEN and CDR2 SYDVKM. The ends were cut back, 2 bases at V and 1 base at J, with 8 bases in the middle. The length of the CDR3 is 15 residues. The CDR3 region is CASSLPDVTNEKLFF. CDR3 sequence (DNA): TGTGCCAGCAGTTTACCGGACGTAACTAATGAAAAACTGTTTTTT.

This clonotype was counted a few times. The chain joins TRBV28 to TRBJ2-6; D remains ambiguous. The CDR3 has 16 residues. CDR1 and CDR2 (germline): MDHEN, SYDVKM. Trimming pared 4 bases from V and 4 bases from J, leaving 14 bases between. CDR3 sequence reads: CASSSGLALGANVLTF. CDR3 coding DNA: TGTGCCAGCAGTTCCGGGTTGGCCCTGGGGGCCAACGTCCTGACTTTC.

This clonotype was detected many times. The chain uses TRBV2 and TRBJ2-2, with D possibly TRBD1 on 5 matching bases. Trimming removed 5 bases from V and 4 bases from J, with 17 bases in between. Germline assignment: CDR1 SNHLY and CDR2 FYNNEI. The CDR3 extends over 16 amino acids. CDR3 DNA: TGTGCCAGCAGTATTGGACATTCACCCGTCACCGGGGAGCTGTTTTTT. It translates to CASSIGHSPVTGELFF.

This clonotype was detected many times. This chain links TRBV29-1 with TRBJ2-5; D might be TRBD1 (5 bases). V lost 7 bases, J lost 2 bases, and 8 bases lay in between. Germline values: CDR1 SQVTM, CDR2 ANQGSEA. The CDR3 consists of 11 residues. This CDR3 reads CSGQGQETQYF. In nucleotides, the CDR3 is TGCAGCGGTCAGGGTCAAGAGACCCAGTACTTC.

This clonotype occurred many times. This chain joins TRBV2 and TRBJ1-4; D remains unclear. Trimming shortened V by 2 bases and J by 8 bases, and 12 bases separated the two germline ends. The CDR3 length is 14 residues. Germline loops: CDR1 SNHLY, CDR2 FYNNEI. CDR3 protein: CASSENRLKEKLFF. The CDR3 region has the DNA TGTGCCAGCAGTGAAAACCGCCTAAAGGAAAAACTGTTTTTT.

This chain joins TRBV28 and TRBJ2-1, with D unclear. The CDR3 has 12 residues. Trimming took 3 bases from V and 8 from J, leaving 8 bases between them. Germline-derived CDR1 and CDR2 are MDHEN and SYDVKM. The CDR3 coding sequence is TGTGCCAGCAGTTTGAGTGTGGATGAGCAGTTCTTC. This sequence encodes CASSLSVDEQFF.

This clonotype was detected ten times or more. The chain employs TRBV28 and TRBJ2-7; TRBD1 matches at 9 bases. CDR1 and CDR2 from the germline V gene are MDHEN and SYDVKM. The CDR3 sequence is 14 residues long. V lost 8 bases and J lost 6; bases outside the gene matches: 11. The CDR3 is CASRQRGQGSEQYF. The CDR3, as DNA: TGTGCCAGCCGGCAACGGGGACAGGGAAGCGAGCAGTACTTC.

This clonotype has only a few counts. The CDR3 is CSPNTGQGARGYTF. Written as DNA, the CDR3 is TGCAGTCCAAATACGGGACAGGGGGCACGTGGCTACACCTTC. The chain combines TRBV20-1 with TRBJ1-2, with 12 positions matching TRBD1. V was clipped by 8 bases and J by 7 bases; unmatched bases: 11. The CDR3 runs to 14 residues. Germline loops: CDR1 DFQATT, CDR2 SNEGSKA (reference sequence).

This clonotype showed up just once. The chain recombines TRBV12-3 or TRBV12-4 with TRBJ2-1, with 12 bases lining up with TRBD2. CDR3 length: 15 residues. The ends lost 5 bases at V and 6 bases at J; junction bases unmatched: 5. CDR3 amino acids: CASSPLAGGSNEQFF. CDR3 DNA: TGTGCCAGCAGTCCTCTAGCGGGAGGGAGCAATGAGCAGTTCTTC.

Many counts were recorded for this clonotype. CDR3 loop: CATQGNGYTF. The DNA for the CDR3 is TGTGCCACTCAAGGGAATGGCTACACCTTC. This chain joins TRBV2 and TRBJ1-2; D is uncertain. Germline-derived CDR1 and CDR2 are SNHLY and FYNNEI. This CDR3 has 10 amino acids. V was cut by 10 bases and J by 6 bases, with 9 bases left in between.

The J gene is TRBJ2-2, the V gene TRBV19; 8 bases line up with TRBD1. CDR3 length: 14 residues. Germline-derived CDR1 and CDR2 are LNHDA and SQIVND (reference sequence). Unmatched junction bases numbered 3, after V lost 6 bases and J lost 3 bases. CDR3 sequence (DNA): TGTGCCAGTAGCGGACAGGGAGACACCGGGGAGCTGTTTTTT. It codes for CASSGQGDTGELFF.

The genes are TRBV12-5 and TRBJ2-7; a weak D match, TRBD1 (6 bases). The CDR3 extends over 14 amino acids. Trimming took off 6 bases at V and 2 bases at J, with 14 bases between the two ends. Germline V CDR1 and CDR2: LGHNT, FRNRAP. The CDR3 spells CASGKRQATYEQYF. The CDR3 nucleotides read TGTGCTAGTGGCAAACGACAGGCGACCTACGAGCAGTACTTC.

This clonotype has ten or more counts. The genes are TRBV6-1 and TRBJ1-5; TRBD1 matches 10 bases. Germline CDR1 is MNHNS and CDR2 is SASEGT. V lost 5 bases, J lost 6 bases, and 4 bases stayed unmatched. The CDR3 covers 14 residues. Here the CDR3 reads CASSTGDRGQPQHF. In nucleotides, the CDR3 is TGTGCCAGCAGTACGGGGGACAGGGGTCAGCCCCAGCATTTT.

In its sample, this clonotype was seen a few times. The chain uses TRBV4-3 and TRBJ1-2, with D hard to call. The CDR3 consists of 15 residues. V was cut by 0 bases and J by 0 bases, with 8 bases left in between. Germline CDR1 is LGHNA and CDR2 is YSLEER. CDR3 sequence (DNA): TGCGCCAGCAGCCAAGATTTGACTACTAACTATGGCTACACCTTC. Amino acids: CASSQDLTTNYGYTF.